This T cell receptor (beta chain) was retrieved from a study of molecular identifiers for immune sequencing clone quantification. TCRdb called the PCR reads again in MiXCR, with one record for every CDR3 protein. The sample gives roughly 630,000 distinct CDR3 sequences, approximately 24% of which show up once; about 0.84% is in the top ten. Germline V gene sequence: CDR1 SGHNT, CDR2 YYREEE (reference sequence). There are 14 residues in the CDR3. V gave up 5 bases and J gave up 1 base, with 10 bases separating them. This chain uses TRBV5-4 with TRBJ1-5; D gene unclear. The sequenced sample was naive CD8+ T cells from blood, with Jurkat cell RNA spiked in. As for subset: FACS-sorted CD8+CD4-CCR7+CD45RA+ naive T cells. This TCR came from a human donor in good health. Some libraries in this study had Jurkat cell RNA spiked in. CDR3 in DNA: TGTGCCAGCAGTGTAATGGGGAGCAATCAGCCCCAGCATTTT. Translated: CASSVMGSNQPQHF.